The 25 T cell receptor beta chains below were found in one sample sequenced in a study of blood T cell repertoires in COVID-19. The repertoire was sequenced with immunoSEQ multiplex PCR; TCRdb's copy has only in-frame clones and lacks some. This table holds approximately 300,000 clones, roughly nine tenths found once. The sequenced material came from peripheral blood. These receptors all come from a woman younger than 45 with COVID-19, enrolled during active disease.

Details on this clone: One end of the junction is discordant with germline, which a read error may explain. The chain's CDR3 is CAWSTWDSYTGELSF. The CDR3 DNA follows: TGTGCCTGGAGCACCTGGGACAGTTACACCGGGGAGCTGTCTTTT. This sequence joins TRBV30 and TRBJ2-2, with 7 bases identical to TRBD1. Germline CDR1 GTSNPN, CDR2 SVGIG (reference sequence). The CDR3 sequence is 15 residues long.

The chain joins TRBV5-1 to TRBJ2-7; 7 bases line up with TRBD2. J was trimmed by 4 bases and V by 1 base; bases with no gene match: 11. This CDR3 contains 16 residues. Germline V gives CDR1 SGHRS, CDR2 YFSETQ. The CDR3 DNA follows: TGCGCCAGCAGCTTGCAAACGGCTAGCGGAAAATACGAGCAGTACTTC. It codes for CASSLQTASGKYEQYF.

This chain connects TRBV21-1 to TRBJ1-5; the table names TRBD1, a call not compared with the DNA. TRBV21-1 is designated a pseudogene. There are 18 residues in the CDR3. CDR3 region: CASSPRGTGRFVHQPQHF. The CDR3 nucleotides read TGTGCCAGCAGCCCTAGGGGGACAGGGCGGTTTGTCCATCAGCCCCAGCATTTT.

There are a few counts of this clone. The chain links TRBV4-3 to TRBJ2-7, with 9 nucleotides matching TRBD2. V lost 4 bases and J lost 0; bases outside the gene matches: 4. The germline V gene encodes CDR1 LGHNA and CDR2 YSLEER. The CDR3 spans 15 residues. CDR3 in DNA: TGCGCCAGCAGCCGTGAGCGGGGGGCCTCCTACGAGCAGTACTTC. Encoded protein: CASSRERGASYEQYF.

V and J are TRBV18 and TRBJ1-1; 7 bases map to TRBD1. This CDR3 has 15 amino acids. Trimming removed 4 bases from V and 1 base from J; junction bases left unmatched: 6. The germline CDR1 and CDR2 sequences are KGHSH and LQKENI. The CDR3 reads CASSRQGTENTEAFF. In DNA, the CDR3 is TGTGCCAGCTCACGACAGGGTACTGAGAACACTGAAGCTTTCTTT. Complete variable domain (other parts from reference TRBV18 and TRBJ1-1): NAGVMQNPRHLVRRRGQEARLRCSPMKGHSHVYWYRQLPEEGLKFMVYLQKENIIDESGMPKERFSAEFPKEGPSILRIQQVVRGDSAAYFCASSRQGTENTEAFFGQGTRLTVV.

The CDR3 here is CASSPIPADTQYF. The CDR3 DNA reads TGTGCCAGCAGCCCCATCCCGGCAGATACGCAGTATTTT. The chain joins TRBV7-3 to TRBJ2-3; D gene uncertain. Trimming removed 5 bases from V and 4 bases from J, with 10 bases in between. The CDR3 extends over 13 amino acids. Germline CDR1 SGHTA, CDR2 FQGTGA.

The chain uses TRBV24-1 and TRBJ2-5; possibly TRBD2 for D (5 bases). Trimming took off 3 bases at V and 3 bases at J, with 13 bases between the two ends. The germline V gene encodes CDR1 KGHDR and CDR2 SFDVKD. CDR3 length equals 15 residues. The CDR3 loop is CATSDPGRGEETQYF. As DNA, the CDR3 is TGTGCCACCAGTGATCCCGGACGGGGTGAAGAGACCCAGTACTTC.

A note on this clone: The junction differs from germline at one of its ends, possibly a read error. The gene calls are TRBV10-3 and TRBJ1-1; 7 bases line up with TRBD1. The CDR3 length is 13 residues. Germline V gene sequence: CDR1 ENHRY, CDR2 SYGVKD. CDR3 amino acids: CAISVTGNIEAFF. CDR3 DNA sequence: TGTGCCATCAGTGTGACAGGGAACATTGAAGCTTTCTTT.

The chain has TRBV28 and TRBJ1-2, with D hard to call. The CDR3 is 13 residues long. Germline V gene sequence: CDR1 MDHEN, CDR2 SYDVKM. Trimming removed 2 bases at V and 2 bases at J, with 6 bases between. The CDR3: CASSLTANYGYTF. The CDR3 DNA is TGTGCCAGCAGTTTAACAGCAAACTATGGCTACACCTTC.

J is TRBJ2-5 and V is TRBV12-3 or TRBV12-4, with D unclear. V was trimmed by 5 bases and J by 5 bases, leaving 9 bases between them. There are 12 residues in the CDR3. The CDR3 DNA follows: TGTGCCAGCAGTCCACTCCGGGAGACCCAGTACTTC. Translated, it gives CASSPLRETQYF.

This clone was counted only a few times. The V gene is TRBV7-6, the J gene TRBJ1-2; 7 bases line up with TRBD1. Germline-derived CDR1 and CDR2 are SGHVS and FNYEAQ. After removal of 3 bases from V and 0 bases from J, the junction contained 7 bases not matched to a gene. This CDR3 is built from 16 residues. CDR3 amino acids: CASSLGTALSNYGYTF. CDR3 coding DNA: TGTGCCAGCAGCTTGGGGACAGCCCTTTCTAACTATGGCTACACCTTC.

V usage is TRBV2 and J usage is TRBJ1-2; 7 bases are a match to TRBD1. The germline CDR1 and CDR2 sequences are SNHLY and FYNNEI. The CDR3 is made up of 13 amino acids. V gave up 7 bases and J gave up 6 bases; unmatched junction bases: 8. The CDR3 here is CASNRQGGDGYTF. The DNA of the CDR3 is TGTGCCAGCAATAGACAGGGTGGAGATGGCTACACCTTC.

The count of this clone is one. The V call is TRBV6-6, the J call TRBJ1-2; tentative D call: TRBD1 (6 bases). The ends were cut back, 1 base at V and 3 bases at J, with 12 bases in the middle. From germline, CDR1 is MNHNY and CDR2 SVGAGI (reference sequence). CDR3 length: 15 amino acids. CDR3 sequence: CASSYFPGQYYGYTF. The CDR3 DNA is TGTGCCAGCAGTTACTTTCCCGGACAGTACTATGGCTACACCTTC.

The gene calls are TRBV7-2 and TRBJ2-1, with TRBD2 matching over 9 bases. The CDR3 has 16 amino acids. V lost 6 bases, J lost 7 bases, and 13 bases stayed unmatched. Germline lookup yields CDR1 SGHTA and CDR2 FQGNSA. CDR3 in DNA: TGTGCCAGCAGTCGTTATAGCGGGGGAACTCTAAATGAGCAGTTCTTC. It codes for CASSRYSGGTLNEQFF.

The CDR3 bases are TGTGCCAGCAGCTCTTGGGACAATAACTATGGCTACACCTTC. Amino acid sequence: CASSSWDNNYGYTF. The chain joins TRBV11-3 to TRBJ1-2, with a tentative D call TRBD1 (6 bases). Trimming took off 4 bases at V and 1 base at J, with 10 bases between the two ends. This CDR3 spans 14 amino acids. Looked up from germline, CDR1 is SGHNT and CDR2 is YENEEA.

The CDR3 reads CASSPAGVGVGGYTF. In DNA form, the CDR3 reads TGTGCCAGCAGTCCAGCCGGGGTCGGGGTAGGTGGCTACACCTTC. The V call is TRBV27, the J call TRBJ1-2; D is ambiguous. V was trimmed by 5 bases and J by 7 bases, leaving 20 bases between them. In germline, CDR1 is MNHEY, CDR2 SMNVEV (reference sequence). This CDR3 is 15 amino acids long.

V usage is TRBV6-5 and J usage is TRBJ1-1; D is possibly TRBD1 (6 bases). CDR3 size: 15 residues. Germline V gene sequence: CDR1 MNHEY, CDR2 SVGAGI. Trimming cost V 4 bases and J 6 bases, with 18 bases left between them. In nucleotides, the CDR3 is TGTGCCAGCAGTTTCAGACAGGACGGGGCCTCTGAAGCTTTCTTT. Its translation: CASSFRQDGASEAFF.

The V gene is TRBV19, the J gene TRBJ1-6, with 9 bases matching TRBD1. CDR1 and CDR2 from the germline V gene are LNHDA and SQIVND (reference sequence). The CDR3 runs 13 residues. V dropped 6 bases and J dropped 7; count of bases not matched to a gene: 1. In DNA, the CDR3 is TGTGCCAGTAGACAGGGGGCGAATTCACCCCTCCACTTT. Its protein product is CASRQGANSPLHF.

The chain is built from TRBV2 and TRBJ1-2; D is ambiguous. This CDR3 contains 13 residues. V was trimmed by 6 bases and J by 7 bases, leaving 15 bases between them. Germline V gene data show CDR1 as SNHLY and CDR2 as FYNNEI. The CDR3 DNA reads as TGTGCCAGCAGCCGAGTTCTACCGGGTGGCTACACCTTC. Its protein is CASSRVLPGGYTF. The full variable domain, rest sourced from reference TRBV2 and TRBJ1-2, is EPEVTQTPSHQVTQMGQEVILRCVPISNHLYFYWYRQILGQKVEFLVSFYNNEISEKSEIFDDQFSVERPDGSNFTLKIRSTKLEDSAMYFCASSRVLPGGYTFGSGTRLTVV.

V gene TRBV27 combines with J gene TRBJ2-6, with D possibly matching TRBD1 (5 bases). Trimming took 5 bases from V and 0 from J, leaving 14 bases between them. The CDR3 has 17 residues. The germline V gene has CDR1 MNHEY and CDR2 SMNVEV (reference sequence). The CDR3 region is CASSPTDSNSGANVLTF. The DNA of the CDR3 is TGTGCCAGCAGTCCAACCGACAGCAACTCTGGGGCCAACGTCCTGACTTTC. Complete variable domain (other parts from reference TRBV27 and TRBJ2-6): EAQVTQNPRYLITVTGKKLTVTCSQNMNHEYMSWYRQDPGLGLRQIYYSMNVEVTDKGDVPEGYKVSRKEKRNFPLILESPSPNQTSLYFCASSPTDSNSGANVLTFGAGSRLTVL.

V usage is TRBV18 and J usage is TRBJ1-3, with TRBD1 matching 9 bases. This CDR3 is built from 16 residues. Trimming removed 3 bases from V and 9 bases from J; junction bases left unmatched: 12. Germline lookup yields CDR1 KGHSH and CDR2 LQKENI. The CDR3 DNA reads TGTGCCAGCTCACCGTCGACAGGGGGACGGGGGACCACCATATATTTT. Translation: CASSPSTGGRGTTIYF.

CDR3 nucleotides: TGTGCCAGCAGCTTCGACCCAGGAGAAGCTTTCTTT. It codes for CASSFDPGEAFF. The chain has TRBV7-9 and TRBJ1-1; the D is unclear. The CDR3 has 12 amino acids. Germline V gene lookup returns CDR1 SEHNR and CDR2 FQNEAQ (reference sequence). Trimming removed 3 bases at V and 8 bases at J, with 10 bases between.

The chain combines TRBV19 with TRBJ1-1; D not certain. The CDR3 length is 13 residues. Germline CDR1 LNHDA, CDR2 SQIVND (reference sequence). V was pared by 4 bases and J by 4 bases, with 10 bases between. The CDR3 protein is CASSNEGFTEAFF. In DNA form, the CDR3 reads TGTGCCAGTAGTAATGAGGGTTTCACTGAAGCTTTCTTT.

CDR3: CASSTGRVQYV. In DNA form, the CDR3 reads TGTGCCAGCAGCACGGGGAGGGTGCAGTACGTC. The V and J genes are TRBV11-2 and TRBJ2-7; 7 nucleotides line up with TRBD2. V was clipped by 5 bases and J by 9 bases; unmatched bases: 4. CDR3 length: 11 amino acids. Germline CDR1 SGHAT, CDR2 FQNNGV.

V and J are TRBV6-2 or TRBV6-3 and TRBJ2-7, with D unresolved. The germline V gene encodes CDR1 MNHEY and CDR2 SVGEGT. V was shortened by 0 bases and J by 4 bases, with 4 bases between the two germline ends. CDR3 length equals 12 residues. CDR3 DNA sequence: TGTGCCAGCAGTTACTCGACATACGAGCAGTACTTC. Its translation: CASSYSTYEQYF.